A single sample gave rise to the 26 T cell receptor beta chains below, sequenced in a study of T cell changes during pregnancy in multiple sclerosis. Data came from immunoSEQ multiplex PCR; TCRdb stores just in-frame clones and leaves some out. Among around 99,000 clones listed, around 90% were seen once. The sample consisted of peripheral blood, taken in the third trimester of pregnancy. All receptors come from a female donor in good health, enrolled as a control in a pregnancy study.

This chain joins TRBV6-5 and TRBJ1-1; TRBD1 agrees at 9 bases. The CDR3 has 14 residues. Germline V CDR1 and CDR2: MNHEY, SVGAGI. The V and J ends lost 7 bases and 1 base, in that order; junction bases with no gene match: 4. This CDR3 is CASTWDRENTEAFF. DNA of the CDR3: TGTGCCAGCACCTGGGACAGGGAGAACACTGAAGCTTTCTTT.

The V and J genes are TRBV30 and TRBJ2-5; D uncertain. V was shortened by 0 bases and J by 5 bases, with 7 bases between the two germline ends. Germline lookup yields CDR1 GTSNPN and CDR2 SVGIG (reference sequence). This CDR3 contains 12 residues. The CDR3 sequence: CAWSVGAETQYF. In DNA form, the CDR3 reads TGTGCCTGGAGTGTTGGAGCGGAGACCCAGTACTTC.

This chain connects TRBV11-2 to TRBJ1-5; no reliable D call. The CDR3 contains 13 residues. CDR1 is SGHAT and CDR2 is FQNNGV in the germline V gene. V was pared by 2 bases and J by 9 bases, with 11 bases between. Here the CDR3 reads CASSLFEGRPQHF. In DNA, the CDR3 is TGTGCCAGCAGCTTATTTGAGGGTCGGCCCCAGCATTTT.

The chain combines TRBV15 with TRBJ2-2; 7 bases align to TRBD1. The germline CDR1 and CDR2 sequences are LNHNV and YYDKDF (reference sequence). The CDR3 is 15 residues long. The J segment lost 6 bases and the V segment lost 0 bases, leaving 4 bases of the junction unmatched. The CDR3 sequence is CATSRDPTGAGELFF. In DNA form, the CDR3 reads TGTGCCACCAGCAGAGATCCTACAGGGGCCGGGGAGCTGTTTTTT.

The rearrangement links TRBV25-1 to TRBJ1-2; tentative D call: TRBD1 (6 bases). The CDR3 contains 14 residues. Germline loops: CDR1 MGHDK, CDR2 SYGVNS. The V gene lost 6 bases and the J gene lost 3 bases, with 14 bases spanning the gap. CDR3 region: CASSPPYRDYGYTF. The CDR3 nucleotides read TGTGCCAGCAGCCCACCTTACAGGGACTATGGCTACACCTTC.

The chain carries TRBV19 and TRBJ2-2; D gene uncertain. The CDR3 totals 14 residues. Germline V CDR1 and CDR2: LNHDA, SQIVND (reference sequence). The V end was cut by 3 bases, the J end by 4 bases, with 9 bases between. This chain's CDR3 is CASSMEQLTGELFF. DNA for the CDR3: TGTGCCAGTAGTATGGAGCAGCTCACCGGGGAGCTGTTTTTT. The variable domain in full, with the rest retrieved from reference TRBV19 and TRBJ2-2, is DGGITQSPKYLFRKEGQNVTLSCEQNLNHDAMYWYRQDPGQGLRLIYYSQIVNDFQKGDIAEGYSVSREKKESFPLTVTSAQKNPTAFYLCASSMEQLTGELFFGEGSRLTVL.

This clone was found a few times. The chain carries TRBV29-1 and TRBJ2-1; 12 bases agree with TRBD2. The CDR3 is 16 residues long. V trimming: 4 bases; J trimming: 2 bases; junction bases outside the gene matches: 6. Germline assignment: CDR1 SQVTM and CDR2 ANQGSEA. CDR3 residues: CSVAPRLAGAYNEQFF. CDR3 coding DNA: TGCAGCGTTGCCCCTCGACTAGCGGGGGCCTACAATGAGCAGTTCTTC.

The chain recombines TRBV9 with TRBJ2-1, with 10 nucleotides matching TRBD1. The CDR3 sequence is 15 residues long. Trimming cost V 4 bases and J 7 bases; bases outside gene matches: 8. CDR1 is SGDLS, CDR2 YYNGEE, per germline. The CDR3 loop reads CASSSRQGARNEQFF. The CDR3 DNA reads as TGTGCCAGCAGCTCCCGACAGGGGGCGAGGAATGAGCAGTTCTTC.

This clone was seen just once. This chain joins TRBV19 and TRBJ1-4; 10 positions agree with TRBD1. CDR1 is LNHDA, CDR2 SQIVND, per germline (reference sequence). J was trimmed by 0 bases and V by 7 bases; bases with no gene match: 8. CDR3 length equals 17 residues. The CDR3 coding sequence is TGTGCCAGTACTATTTCGACAGGGGGCGCAACTAATGAAAAACTGTTTTTT. It specifies CASTISTGGATNEKLFF.

The rearrangement links TRBV27 to TRBJ2-5; 8 bases line up with TRBD2. With V trimmed by 7 bases and J by 3 bases, 4 bases remained unmatched. Germline V CDR1 and CDR2: MNHEY, SMNVEV (reference sequence). The CDR3 has 13 amino acids. This CDR3 is CASIGGGEETQYF. CDR3 sequence (DNA): TGTGCCAGCATCGGGGGGGGAGAAGAGACCCAGTACTTC.

This clone was detected once. This rearrangement joins TRBV2 to TRBJ1-5; perhaps TRBD1 as D (5 bases). V lost 7 bases and J 9 bases, leaving 13 bases between the germline ends. Germline V lookup: CDR1 SNHLY, CDR2 FYNNEI. CDR3 length equals 12 residues. CDR3 residues: CASTGLLGPQHF. The CDR3 DNA is TGTGCCAGCACAGGGCTCCTTGGGCCCCAGCATTTT.

The CDR3 DNA reads as TGTGCCAGCAGCGCCGGGTCCCTCCGGCACACTGAAGCTTTCTTT. Translating it yields CASSAGSLRHTEAFF. The rearrangement uses TRBV6-5 and TRBJ1-1; D uncertain. This CDR3 region has 15 residues. Trimming cost V 6 bases and J 3 bases, with 17 bases left between them. Germline V gene data show CDR1 as MNHEY and CDR2 as SVGAGI.

By frequency in the sample, this clone is medium-sized (0.01 to 0.1%). The chain uses TRBV5-6 and TRBJ2-1, with D possibly matching TRBD2 (5 bases). The CDR3 length is 15 residues. From germline, CDR1 is SGHDT and CDR2 YYEEEE. Trimming took 0 bases from V and 4 from J, leaving 11 bases between them. The CDR3: CASSLARTYYNEQFF. Written as DNA, the CDR3 is TGTGCCAGCAGCTTGGCCAGGACTTATTACAATGAGCAGTTCTTC.

CDR3 in DNA: TGTGCCAGCAGCTTGGCGGGGGACAATGAGCAGTTCTTC. Residues: CASSLAGDNEQFF. J is TRBJ2-1 and V is TRBV7-9; 7 bases fit TRBD2. Germline V gene lookup returns CDR1 SEHNR and CDR2 FQNEAQ (reference sequence). The CDR3 spans 13 residues. The V segment lost 3 bases and the J segment 5 bases; nucleotides outside the gene matches: 1.

The chain employs TRBV6-5 and TRBJ1-1, with a tentative D call TRBD1 (6 bases). The CDR3 totals 14 residues. V was pared by 6 bases and J by 1 base, with 12 bases between. CDR1 and CDR2 from the germline V gene are MNHEY and SVGAGI. The CDR3 is CASSQGFANTEAFF. CDR3 DNA sequence: TGTGCCAGCAGCCAGGGGTTCGCGAACACTGAAGCTTTCTTT.

The gene calls are TRBV5-5 and TRBJ2-4; TRBD1 aligns across 7 bases. The CDR3 loop spans 14 amino acids. Losses at the gene ends were 5 bases for V and 13 bases for J; bases not matched to a gene: 15. Germline V gene data show CDR1 as SGHKS and CDR2 as YYEKEE (reference sequence). The CDR3 protein is CASSWDRTSNNQYF. The CDR3 DNA follows: TGTGCCAGCAGTTGGGACAGAACTTCGAACAACCAGTACTTC.

The rearrangement uses TRBV5-1 and TRBJ1-1; D remains ambiguous. CDR1 SGHRS and CDR2 YFSETQ come from the germline V gene. The CDR3 runs 17 residues. With 2 bases removed from V and 3 bases from J, the gap between germline ends came to 20 bases. The CDR3 spells CASSLGGSLFRDTEAFF. The CDR3 coding sequence is TGCGCCAGCAGCTTAGGAGGTTCGTTGTTTAGGGACACTGAAGCTTTCTTT. Based on the CDR3 plus reference TRBV5-1 and TRBJ1-1, the full variable domain is KAGVTQTPRYLIKTRGQQVTLSCSPISGHRSVSWYQQTPGQGLQFLFEYFSETQRNKGNFPGRFSGRQFSNSRSEMNVSTLELGDSALYLCASSLGGSLFRDTEAFFGQGTRLTVV.

V usage is TRBV29-1 and J usage is TRBJ1-1, with no clear D. Per the germline V gene, CDR1 is SQVTM and CDR2 is ANQGSEA. CDR3 length: 14 residues. Trimming stripped 2 bases from V and 1 base from J, with 11 bases between. CDR3 sequence: CSVENPGQNTEAFF. As DNA, the CDR3 is TGCAGCGTTGAAAACCCAGGTCAGAACACTGAAGCTTTCTTT.

The gene calls are TRBV27 and TRBJ1-3; D ambiguous. Per germline, CDR1 MNHEY and CDR2 SMNVEV (reference sequence). Trimming shortened V by 5 bases and J by 4 bases, and 18 bases separated the two germline ends. The CDR3 has 16 amino acids. CDR3 in DNA: TGTGCCAGCAGTCTAAAAGGGAGGGAAATAGGAAACACCATATATTTT. Its protein product is CASSLKGREIGNTIYF.

The chain has TRBV15 and TRBJ1-4; 8 bases agree with TRBD1. Trimming cost V 0 bases and J 8 bases; bases outside gene matches: 8. The CDR3 totals 16 residues. In germline, CDR1 is LNHNV, CDR2 YYDKDF (reference sequence). The DNA of the CDR3 is TGTGCCACCAGCAGAGACAGGGGGCAAGGGTACGAAAAACTGTTTTTT. Protein: CATSRDRGQGYEKLFF.

V is TRBV5-6 and J is TRBJ1-1; 8 bases map to TRBD1. CDR1 and CDR2 (germline): SGHDT, YYEEEE. The CDR3 runs to 13 residues. V was pared by 4 bases and J by 8 bases, with 7 bases of the junction left unmatched. CDR3 loop: CASSIDRGGEAFF. The CDR3 DNA is TGTGCCAGCAGCATTGACAGGGGCGGAGAAGCTTTCTTT.

CDR3 sequence reads: CASSPDRNYGYTF. Here the CDR3 DNA reads TGTGCCAGCAGCCCTGACAGGAACTATGGCTACACCTTC. The chain couples TRBV11-2 to TRBJ1-2, with D possibly TRBD1 on 6 matching bases. CDR1 is SGHAT, CDR2 FQNNGV, per germline. CDR3 length equals 13 residues. The V end lost 5 bases, the J end lost 2 bases, and 9 bases lay between the germline ends.

The genes are TRBV2 and TRBJ1-2; D not certain. Deletions cut 3 bases from V and 4 bases from J, with 15 bases between. The V gene's germline CDR1 is SNHLY and CDR2 FYNNEI. This CDR3 spans 15 amino acids. The CDR3 nucleotides read TGTGCCAGCAGTGACGATATCCAGATTCTCTATGGCTACACCTTC. Translated, it gives CASSDDIQILYGYTF.

This chain connects TRBV13 to TRBJ1-5; perhaps TRBD1 as D (5 bases). Trimming removed 3 bases from V and 0 bases from J, with 9 bases in between. The CDR3 sequence is 15 residues long. Germline V gives CDR1 PRHDT, CDR2 FYEKMQ (reference sequence). CDR3 amino acids: CASSLGTFSNQPQHF. The CDR3 DNA reads TGTGCCAGCAGCTTGGGGACTTTTAGCAATCAGCCCCAGCATTTT.

The chain uses TRBV4-3 and TRBJ1-1, with a tentative D call TRBD1 (5 bases). Trimming stripped 4 bases from V and 1 base from J, with 10 bases between. Per germline, CDR1 LGHNA and CDR2 YSLEER. This CDR3 contains 14 residues. The CDR3 sequence: CASSPVGGNTEAFF. In DNA form, the CDR3 reads TGCGCCAGCAGCCCAGTGGGGGGGAACACTGAAGCTTTCTTT.

The chain employs TRBV5-6 and TRBJ2-1, with D perhaps TRBD1 (6 bases). CDR1 and CDR2 from the germline V gene are SGHDT and YYEEEE. The CDR3 contains 14 residues. V was pared by 2 bases and J by 0 bases, with 6 bases between. The CDR3 region is CASSFRGSYNEQFF. The CDR3 bases are TGTGCCAGCAGCTTCAGGGGCTCCTACAATGAGCAGTTCTTC.